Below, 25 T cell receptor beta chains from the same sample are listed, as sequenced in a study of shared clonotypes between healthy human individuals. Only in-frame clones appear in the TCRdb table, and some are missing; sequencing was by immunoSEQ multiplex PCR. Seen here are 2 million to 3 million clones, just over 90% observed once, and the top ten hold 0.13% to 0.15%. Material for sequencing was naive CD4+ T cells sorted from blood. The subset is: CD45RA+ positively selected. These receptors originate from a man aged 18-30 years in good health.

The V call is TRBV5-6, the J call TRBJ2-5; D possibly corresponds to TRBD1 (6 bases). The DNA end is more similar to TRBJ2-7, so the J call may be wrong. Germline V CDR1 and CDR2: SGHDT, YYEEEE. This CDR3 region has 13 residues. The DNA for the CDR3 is TGTGCCAGCAGAGGGGACATCTCCTACGAGCAGTACTTC. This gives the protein CASRGDISYEQYF.

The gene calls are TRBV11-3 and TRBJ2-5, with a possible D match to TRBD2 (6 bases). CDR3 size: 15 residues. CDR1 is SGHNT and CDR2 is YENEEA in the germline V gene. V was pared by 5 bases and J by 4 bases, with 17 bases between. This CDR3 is CASSPGASAGETQYF. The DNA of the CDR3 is TGTGCCAGCAGCCCTGGGGCTAGCGCTGGAGAGACCCAGTACTTC. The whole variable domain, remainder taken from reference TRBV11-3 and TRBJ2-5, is EAGVVQSPRYKIIEKKQPVAFWCNPISGHNTLYWYLQNLGQGPELLIRYENEEAVDDSQLPKDRFSAERLKGVDSTLKIQPAELGDSAVYLCASSPGASAGETQYFGPGTRLLVL.

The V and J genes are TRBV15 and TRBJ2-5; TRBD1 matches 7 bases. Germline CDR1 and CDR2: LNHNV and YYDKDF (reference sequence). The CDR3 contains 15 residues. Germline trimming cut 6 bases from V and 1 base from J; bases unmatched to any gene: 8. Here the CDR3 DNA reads TGTGCCACCAGTCCCAGGACAGGCGTCCAAGAGACCCAGTACTTC. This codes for CATSPRTGVQETQYF.

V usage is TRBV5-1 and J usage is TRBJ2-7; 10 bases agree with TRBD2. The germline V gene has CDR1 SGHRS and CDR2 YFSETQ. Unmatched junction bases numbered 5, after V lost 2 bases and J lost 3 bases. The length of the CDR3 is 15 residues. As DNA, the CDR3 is TGCGCCAGCAGCTTTGGAGGGACTAGCGTCTACGAGCAGTACTTC. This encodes CASSFGGTSVYEQYF. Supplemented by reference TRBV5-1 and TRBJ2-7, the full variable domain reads KAGVTQTPRYLIKTRGQQVTLSCSPISGHRSVSWYQQTPGQGLQFLFEYFSETQRNKGNFPGRFSGRQFSNSRSEMNVSTLELGDSALYLCASSFGGTSVYEQYFGPGTRLTVT.

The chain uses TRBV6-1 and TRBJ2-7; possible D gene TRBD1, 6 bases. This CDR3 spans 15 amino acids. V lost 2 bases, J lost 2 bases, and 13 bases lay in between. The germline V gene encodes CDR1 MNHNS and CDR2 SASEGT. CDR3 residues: CASSERWSGAYEQYF. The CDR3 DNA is TGTGCCAGCAGTGAACGGTGGTCAGGGGCCTACGAGCAGTACTTC.

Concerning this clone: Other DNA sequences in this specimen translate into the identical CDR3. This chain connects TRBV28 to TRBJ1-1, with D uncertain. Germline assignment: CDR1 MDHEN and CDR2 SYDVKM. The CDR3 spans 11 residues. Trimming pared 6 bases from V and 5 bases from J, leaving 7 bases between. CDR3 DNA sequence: TGTGCCAGCAGCCCGCGGACTGAAGCTTTCTTT. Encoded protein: CASSPRTEAFF.

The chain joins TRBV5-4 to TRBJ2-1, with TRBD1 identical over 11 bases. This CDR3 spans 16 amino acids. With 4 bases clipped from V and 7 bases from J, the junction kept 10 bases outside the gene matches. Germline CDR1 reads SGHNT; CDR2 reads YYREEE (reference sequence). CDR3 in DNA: TGTGCCAGCAGCGGGGGCCGGACAGGGGGCTATAATGAGCAGTTCTTC. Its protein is CASSGGRTGGYNEQFF.

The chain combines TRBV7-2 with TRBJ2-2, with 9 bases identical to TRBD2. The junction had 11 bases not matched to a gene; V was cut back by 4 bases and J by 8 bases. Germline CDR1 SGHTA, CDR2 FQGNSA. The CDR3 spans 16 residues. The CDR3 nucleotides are TGTGCCAGCAGCTCCCGGGGTAGCGGGAGTAGAGGGGAGCTGTTTTTT. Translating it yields CASSSRGSGSRGELFF.

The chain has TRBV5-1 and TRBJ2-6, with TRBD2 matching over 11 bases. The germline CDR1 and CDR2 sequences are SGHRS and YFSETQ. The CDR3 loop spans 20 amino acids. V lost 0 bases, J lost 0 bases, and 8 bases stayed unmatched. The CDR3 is CASSLAGTSGPSSGANVLTF. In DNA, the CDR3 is TGCGCCAGCAGCTTGGCAGGGACTAGCGGCCCGTCCTCTGGGGCCAACGTCCTGACTTTC.

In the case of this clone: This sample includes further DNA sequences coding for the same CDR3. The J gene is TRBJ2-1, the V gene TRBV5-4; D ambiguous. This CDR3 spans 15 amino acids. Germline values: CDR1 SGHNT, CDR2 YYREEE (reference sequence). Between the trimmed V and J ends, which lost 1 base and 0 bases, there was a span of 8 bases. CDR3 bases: TGTGCCAGCAGCTTGCAGGTCGGCTCCTACAATGAGCAGTTCTTC. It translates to CASSLQVGSYNEQFF. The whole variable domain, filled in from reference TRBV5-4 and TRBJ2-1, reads ETGVTQSPTHLIKTRGQQVTLRCSSQSGHNTVSWYQQALGQGPQFIFQYYREEENGRGNFPPRFSGLQFPNYSSELNVNALELDDSALYLCASSLQVGSYNEQFFGPGTRLTVL.

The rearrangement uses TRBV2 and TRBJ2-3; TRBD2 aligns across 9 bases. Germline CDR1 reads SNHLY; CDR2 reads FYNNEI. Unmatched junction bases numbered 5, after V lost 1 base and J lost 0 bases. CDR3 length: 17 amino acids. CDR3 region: CASSEGVAGASTDTQYF. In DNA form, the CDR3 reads TGTGCCAGCAGTGAAGGAGTAGCGGGGGCTAGCACAGATACGCAGTATTTT.

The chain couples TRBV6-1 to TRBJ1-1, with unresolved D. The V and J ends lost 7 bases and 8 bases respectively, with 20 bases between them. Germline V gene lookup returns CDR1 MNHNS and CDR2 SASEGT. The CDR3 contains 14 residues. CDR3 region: CASNDEGGYAEAFF. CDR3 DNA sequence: TGTGCCAGCAACGATGAGGGCGGATACGCCGAAGCTTTCTTT.

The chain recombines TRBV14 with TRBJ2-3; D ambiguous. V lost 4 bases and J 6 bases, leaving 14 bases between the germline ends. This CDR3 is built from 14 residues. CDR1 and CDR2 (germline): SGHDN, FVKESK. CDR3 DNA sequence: TGTGCCAGCAGCCTTTTGTCCCCATGGGATACGCAGTATTTT. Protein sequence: CASSLLSPWDTQYF.

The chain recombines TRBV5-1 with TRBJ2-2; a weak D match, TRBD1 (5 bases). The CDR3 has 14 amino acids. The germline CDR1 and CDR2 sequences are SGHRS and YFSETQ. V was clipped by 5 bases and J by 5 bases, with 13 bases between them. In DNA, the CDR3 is TGCGCCAGCAGGGGGCGCCAAGATACCGGGGAGCTGTTTTTT. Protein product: CASRGRQDTGELFF.

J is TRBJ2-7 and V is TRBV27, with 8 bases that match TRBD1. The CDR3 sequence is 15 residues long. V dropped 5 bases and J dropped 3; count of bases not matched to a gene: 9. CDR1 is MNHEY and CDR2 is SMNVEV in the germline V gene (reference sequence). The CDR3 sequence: CASSPRGQGIYEQYF. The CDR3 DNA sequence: TGTGCCAGCAGTCCTCGAGGACAGGGTATCTACGAGCAGTACTTC.

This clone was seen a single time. The CDR3 loop reads CASSLGGLAGGATSTDTQYF. The DNA for the CDR3 is TGCGCCAGCAGCTTGGGTGGACTAGCGGGGGGAGCGACTAGCACAGATACGCAGTATTTT. J is TRBJ2-3 and V is TRBV5-1; 14 bases map to TRBD2. Germline trimming cut 0 bases from V and 0 bases from J; bases unmatched to any gene: 9. Looked up from germline, CDR1 is SGHRS and CDR2 is YFSETQ. The CDR3 length is 20 residues.

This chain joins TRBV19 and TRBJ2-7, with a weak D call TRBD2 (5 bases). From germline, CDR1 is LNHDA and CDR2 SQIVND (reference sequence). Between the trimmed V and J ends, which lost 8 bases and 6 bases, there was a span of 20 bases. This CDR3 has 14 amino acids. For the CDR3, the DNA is TGTGCCAGTTCAAAAGGACCCGGGGTTATCGAGCAGTACTTC. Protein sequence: CASSKGPGVIEQYF.

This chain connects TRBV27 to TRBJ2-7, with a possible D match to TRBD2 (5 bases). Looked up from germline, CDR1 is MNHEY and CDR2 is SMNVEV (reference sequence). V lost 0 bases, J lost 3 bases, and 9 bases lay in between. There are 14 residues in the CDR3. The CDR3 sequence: CASSLSLGDYEQYF. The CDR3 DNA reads TGTGCCAGCAGTTTATCACTAGGAGACTACGAGCAGTACTTC.

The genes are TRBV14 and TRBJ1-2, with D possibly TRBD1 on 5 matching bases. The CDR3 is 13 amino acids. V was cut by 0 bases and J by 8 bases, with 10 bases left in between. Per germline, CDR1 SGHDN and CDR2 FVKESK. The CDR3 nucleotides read TGTGCCAGCAGCCAAGATAAGGGGATGGGCTACACCTTC. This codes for CASSQDKGMGYTF.

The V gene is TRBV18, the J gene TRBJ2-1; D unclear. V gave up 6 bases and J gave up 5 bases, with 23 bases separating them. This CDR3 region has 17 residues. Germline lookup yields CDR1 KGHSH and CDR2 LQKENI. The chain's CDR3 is CASSPKLFENPHNEQFF. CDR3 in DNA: TGTGCCAGCTCCCCCAAGTTGTTCGAAAATCCTCACAATGAGCAGTTCTTC.

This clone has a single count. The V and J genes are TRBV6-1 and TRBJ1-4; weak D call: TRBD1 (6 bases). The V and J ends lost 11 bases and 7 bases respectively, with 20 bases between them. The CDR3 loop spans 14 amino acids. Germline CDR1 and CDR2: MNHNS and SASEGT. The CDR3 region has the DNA TGTGCCGGGACTGGTGGGGGCCTCGGTGAAAAACTGTTTTTT. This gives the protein CAGTGGGLGEKLFF.

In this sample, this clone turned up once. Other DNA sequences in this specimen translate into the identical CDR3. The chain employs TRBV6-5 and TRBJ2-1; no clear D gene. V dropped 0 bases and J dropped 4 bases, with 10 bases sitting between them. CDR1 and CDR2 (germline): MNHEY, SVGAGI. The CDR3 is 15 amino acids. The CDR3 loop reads CASSYSSVGYNEQFF. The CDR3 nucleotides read TGTGCCAGCAGTTACTCCAGCGTCGGGTACAATGAGCAGTTCTTC.

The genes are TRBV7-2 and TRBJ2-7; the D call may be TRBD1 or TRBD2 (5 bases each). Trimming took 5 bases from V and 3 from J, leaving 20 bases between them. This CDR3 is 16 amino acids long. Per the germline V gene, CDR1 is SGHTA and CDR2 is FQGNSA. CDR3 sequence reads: CASSNPGTRLYYEQYF. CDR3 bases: TGTGCCAGCAGCAACCCCGGGACCAGATTATACTACGAGCAGTACTTC.

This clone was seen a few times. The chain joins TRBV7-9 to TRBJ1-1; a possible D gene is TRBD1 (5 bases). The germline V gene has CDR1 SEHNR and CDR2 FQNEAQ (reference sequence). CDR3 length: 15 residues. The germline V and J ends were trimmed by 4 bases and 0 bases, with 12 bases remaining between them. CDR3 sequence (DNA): TGTGCCAGCAGCTCAGCGGGGGTCATGAACACTGAAGCTTTCTTT. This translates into CASSSAGVMNTEAFF.

The CDR3 DNA is TGTGCCAGCAGCTCGGGATTACCCCCTTACGAGCAGTACTTC. It codes for CASSSGLPPYEQYF. The chain employs TRBV7-9 and TRBJ2-7, with a possible D match to TRBD2 (5 bases). Germline CDR1 reads SEHNR; CDR2 reads FQNEAQ (reference sequence). V was shortened by 4 bases and J by 4 bases, with 14 bases between the two germline ends. The CDR3 contains 14 residues.